This passage covers 15 T cell receptor beta chains from one sample sequenced in a study of Ad26.COV2.S vaccination and SARS-CoV-2 variants. Treatment described: 19 received Ad26.COV2.S at low or high dose, single or two shots; a few received placebo; per-sample allocation not given. Repertoires come from day 63 after the first vaccine or placebo injection. The method was immunoSEQ multiplex PCR; TCRdb's version includes in-frame clones alone and lacks a portion of them. The sample carries a few hundred thousand clones, around 82% recorded once. The input for sequencing was peripheral blood, taken in a trial of Ad26.COV2.S vaccine versus placebo. The receptors shown here come from a person aged 18-65 years who received the Ad26.COV2.S COVID-19 vaccine or a placebo.

The chain employs TRBV14 and TRBJ2-3; D remains ambiguous. Germline CDR1 reads SGHDN; CDR2 reads FVKESK. CDR3 size: 13 residues. Trimming removed 2 bases at V and 4 bases at J, with 7 bases between. CDR3 nucleotide sequence: TGTGCCAGCAGCCAAAGTATGGCAGATACGCAGTATTTT. Its protein product is CASSQSMADTQYF.

This chain uses TRBV2 with TRBJ2-1; TRBD1 matches at 10 bases. The germline gives CDR1 SNHLY, CDR2 FYNNEI. The CDR3 is 13 amino acids. After removal of 7 bases from V and 8 bases from J, the junction contained 5 bases not matched to a gene. DNA of the CDR3: TGTGCCAGCAAGACAGGGGGCAAAGATGAGCAGTTCTTC. This translates into CASKTGGKDEQFF.

This clone came up a few times. The chain combines TRBV7-2 with TRBJ2-3, with 9 bases matching TRBD2. V trimming: 5 bases; J trimming: 3 bases; junction bases outside the gene matches: 6. Per germline, CDR1 SGHTA and CDR2 FQGNSA. There are 15 residues in the CDR3. CDR3 sequence reads: CASSRGGVRTDTQYF. The CDR3 DNA is TGTGCCAGCAGCCGCGGGGGGGTAAGGACAGATACGCAGTATTTT. The full variable domain, in which reference TRBV7-2 and TRBJ2-3 provide the parts outside the CDR3, is GAGVSQSPSNKVTEKGKDVELRCDPISGHTALYWYRQSLGQGLEFLIYFQGNSAPDKSGLPSDRFSAERTGGSVSTLTIQRTQQEDSAVYLCASSRGGVRTDTQYFGPGTRLTVL.

J is TRBJ1-1 and V is TRBV6-5; 8 bases fit TRBD1. J lost 1 base, V lost 6 bases, and 4 bases had no gene match. CDR1 is MNHEY and CDR2 is SVGAGI in the germline V gene. The length of the CDR3 is 14 residues. As DNA, the CDR3 is TGTGCCAGCAGGACAGGGGTCAGGAACACTGAAGCTTTCTTT. Protein: CASRTGVRNTEAFF.

The chain employs TRBV6-5 and TRBJ2-3, with TRBD2 as a possible D gene (6 bases). The CDR3 is 13 residues long. The V and J ends lost 8 bases and 1 base respectively, with 10 bases between them. Germline CDR1 is MNHEY and CDR2 is SVGAGI. CDR3 in amino acids: CASLRRGTDTQYF. The CDR3 nucleotides read TGTGCCAGCTTGAGGAGGGGCACAGATACGCAGTATTTT.

The chain has TRBV5-4 and TRBJ2-7; 8 bases line up with TRBD1. The CDR3 is made up of 13 amino acids. Trimming took 4 bases from V and 5 from J; bases not matched to a gene: 5. CDR1 SGHNT and CDR2 YYREEE come from the germline V gene (reference sequence). The chain's CDR3 is CASSQDRVHEQYF. The CDR3 DNA sequence: TGTGCCAGCAGCCAGGACAGGGTACACGAGCAGTACTTC.

V gene TRBV18 combines with J gene TRBJ1-3, with 9 bases aligning to TRBD1. Trimming removed 5 bases from V and 0 bases from J; junction bases left unmatched: 8. Germline CDR1 is KGHSH and CDR2 is LQKENI. The CDR3 extends over 17 amino acids. The CDR3 spells CASSGMGQGISGNTIYF. CDR3 coding DNA: TGTGCCAGCTCAGGGATGGGACAGGGAATCTCTGGAAACACCATATATTTT. Looking up the rest from reference TRBV18 and TRBJ1-3 gives the full variable domain: NAGVMQNPRHLVRRRGQEARLRCSPMKGHSHVYWYRQLPEEGLKFMVYLQKENIIDESGMPKERFSAEFPKEGPSILRIQQVVRGDSAAYFCASSGMGQGISGNTIYFGEGSWLTVV.

The chain carries TRBV29-1 and TRBJ2-1; 8 bases align to TRBD2. Germline CDR1 reads SQVTM; CDR2 reads ANQGSEA. The ends lost 5 bases at V and 2 bases at J; junction bases unmatched: 8. The CDR3 spans 15 residues. CDR3 residues: CSVTIAGRTYNEQFF. DNA of the CDR3: TGCAGCGTTACTATAGCGGGAAGGACCTACAATGAGCAGTTCTTC.

The chain couples TRBV2 to TRBJ2-7, with D unclear. The germline CDR1 and CDR2 sequences are SNHLY and FYNNEI. V was cut by 7 bases and J by 3 bases, with 13 bases left in between. This CDR3 is 13 amino acids long. This CDR3 is CASIGPPFYEQYF. CDR3 nucleotide sequence: TGTGCCAGCATTGGGCCTCCCTTCTACGAGCAGTACTTC.

This sequence joins TRBV6-2 or TRBV6-3 and TRBJ2-5, with TRBD2 matching 8 bases. In germline, CDR1 is MNHEY, CDR2 SVGEGT. This CDR3 comprises 16 residues. J gave up 5 bases and V 0 bases, and 8 bases lay outside the gene matches. The CDR3 coding sequence is TGTGCCAGCAGTTACTCGAGTTGGCTAGCGGGTGAGACCCAGTACTTC. It specifies CASSYSSWLAGETQYF.

The genes are TRBV6-5 and TRBJ2-2, with D possibly being TRBD2 (5 bases). Trimming cost V 7 bases and J 8 bases, with 11 bases left between them. CDR3 length: 12 residues. Germline loops: CDR1 MNHEY, CDR2 SVGAGI. The CDR3 DNA sequence: TGTGCCAGCATCAGACTACCAGGGGAGCTGTTTTTT. It is translated as CASIRLPGELFF.

V usage is TRBV19 and J usage is TRBJ1-2; D is perhaps TRBD1 (6 bases). The CDR3 runs to 14 residues. Germline-derived CDR1 and CDR2 are LNHDA and SQIVND (reference sequence). The germline V and J ends were trimmed by 6 bases and 4 bases, with 15 bases remaining between them. CDR3 nucleotide sequence: TGTGCCAGTAGGTCCGGGAGGGGGGCCTATGGCTACACCTTC. It translates to CASRSGRGAYGYTF. Supplemented by reference TRBV19 and TRBJ1-2, the full variable domain reads DGGITQSPKYLFRKEGQNVTLSCEQNLNHDAMYWYRQDPGQGLRLIYYSQIVNDFQKGDIAEGYSVSREKKESFPLTVTSAQKNPTAFYLCASRSGRGAYGYTFGSGTRLTVV.

The CDR3 nucleotides read TGCAGTTCCCGGGACATGAACACTGAAGCTTTCTTT. As protein: CSSRDMNTEAFF. The rearrangement uses TRBV29-1 and TRBJ1-1; weak D call: TRBD1 (6 bases). CDR1 is SQVTM, CDR2 ANQGSEA, per germline. This CDR3 is built from 12 residues.

On this clone itself: Additional DNA sequences in this sample encode the identical CDR3. The rearrangement links TRBV18 to TRBJ1-2, with 7 bases matching TRBD1. Trimming took 2 bases from V and 8 from J; bases not matched to a gene: 5. Per the germline V gene, CDR1 is KGHSH and CDR2 is LQKENI. The CDR3 totals 13 residues. The CDR3 nucleotides are TGTGCCAGCTCACCAGACAGGGAGGGAGGCTACACCTTC. The encoded protein is CASSPDREGGYTF.

This chain uses TRBV27 with TRBJ2-7; no clear D. The V and J ends lost 4 bases and 2 bases respectively, with 9 bases between them. The CDR3 sequence is 13 residues long. Germline-derived CDR1 and CDR2 are MNHEY and SMNVEV (reference sequence). CDR3 in amino acids: CASSWALTYEQYF. The CDR3 region has the DNA TGTGCCAGCAGTTGGGCACTTACCTACGAGCAGTACTTC.